The 23 T cell receptor beta chains given below trace back to one sample, sequenced in a study of blood T cell repertoires in COVID-19. Profiling relied on immunoSEQ multiplex PCR, and the TCRdb table lists in-frame clones only, not all of them. The sample has roughly 50,000 clones, 82% seen once. Sequenced: peripheral blood. Receptors were obtained from a man in his forties with acute or convalescent COVID-19.

A single count supports this clone. The J gene is TRBJ2-1, the V gene TRBV6-5, with D perhaps TRBD1 (5 bases). CDR1 MNHEY and CDR2 SVGAGI come from the germline V gene. CDR3 length: 13 amino acids. Trimming shortened V by 7 bases and J by 7 bases, and 14 bases separated the two germline ends. This chain's CDR3 is CASKAGIENEQFF. DNA of the CDR3: TGTGCCAGCAAGGCAGGGATCGAAAATGAGCAGTTCTTC.

V is TRBV6-1 and J is TRBJ1-1, with D possibly matching TRBD1 (5 bases). The V and J ends lost 3 bases and 5 bases respectively, with 16 bases between them. From germline, CDR1 is MNHNS and CDR2 SASEGT. The length of the CDR3 is 15 residues. CDR3 DNA sequence: TGTGCCAGCAGTGATGTTCGAGGAGGGGTAACTGAAGCTTTCTTT. Translating gives CASSDVRGGVTEAFF.

The gene calls are TRBV30 and TRBJ2-7; 7 bases fit TRBD1. Germline CDR1 GTSNPN, CDR2 SVGIG (reference sequence). The CDR3 is made up of 15 amino acids. The V gene end was trimmed by 0 bases and the J gene end by 0 bases; junction bases not matched to a gene: 5. The CDR3 DNA sequence: TGTGCCTGGAGTGTGAAGGGGGCGAGCTCCTACGAGCAGTACTTC. This translates into CAWSVKGASSYEQYF.

The chain joins TRBV18 to TRBJ1-1, with a weak D call TRBD1 (5 bases). Germline V gene lookup returns CDR1 KGHSH and CDR2 LQKENI. Trimming shortened V by 3 bases and J by 4 bases, and 18 bases separated the two germline ends. This CDR3 has 16 residues. Here the CDR3 DNA reads TGTGCCAGCTCACCGATGTCTCAGGGAAGGAGCACTGAAGCTTTCTTT. Its protein product is CASSPMSQGRSTEAFF.

The rearrangement joins TRBV25-1 to TRBJ2-3; D is possibly TRBD1 (6 bases). CDR1 MGHDK and CDR2 SYGVNS come from the germline V gene. This CDR3 comprises 14 residues. V lost 5 bases and J 8 bases, leaving 17 bases between the germline ends. DNA of the CDR3: TGTGCCAGCAGTATGGGACAAACACAGGGTACGCAGTATTTT. Amino acid sequence: CASSMGQTQGTQYF.

The chain carries TRBV30 and TRBJ1-1; D is unresolved. The ends were cut back, 2 bases at V and 1 base at J, with 5 bases in the middle. Germline V gives CDR1 GTSNPN, CDR2 SVGIG (reference sequence). This CDR3 has 12 amino acids. In nucleotides, the CDR3 is TGTGCCTGGAGTAGAGAGAACACTGAAGCTTTCTTT. Residues: CAWSRENTEAFF. Together with reference TRBV30 and TRBJ1-1, the CDR3 gives the full variable domain: SQTIHQWPATLVQPVGSPLSLECTVEGTSNPNLYWYRQAAGRGLQLLFYSVGIGQISSEVPQNLSASRPQDRQFILSSKKLLLSDSGFYLCAWSRENTEAFFGQGTRLTVV.

The rearrangement links TRBV6-1 to TRBJ2-7; tentatively, D is TRBD2 (6 bases). From germline, CDR1 is MNHNS and CDR2 SASEGT. CDR3 length: 14 residues. Trimming removed 3 bases from V and 4 bases from J, with 13 bases in between. CDR3 bases: TGTGCCAGCAGTGACCCGGGACTTCGTTACGAGCAGTACTTC. This codes for CASSDPGLRYEQYF.

The rearrangement links TRBV7-3 to TRBJ1-1; D is ambiguous. The CDR3 is made up of 13 amino acids. The V gene's germline CDR1 is SGHTA and CDR2 FQGTGA. V was shortened by 2 bases and J by 1 base, with 5 bases between the two germline ends. This CDR3 is CASSLGRNTEAFF. Written as DNA, the CDR3 is TGTGCCAGCAGCTTAGGGAGGAACACTGAAGCTTTCTTT.

In this sample, this clone turned up a few times. This chain joins TRBV5-1 and TRBJ2-7; D possibly corresponds to TRBD2 (6 bases). V was pared by 0 bases and J by 3 bases, with 7 bases between. The length of the CDR3 is 13 residues. Germline V gives CDR1 SGHRS, CDR2 YFSETQ. The CDR3: CASSLEGLYEQYF. In DNA, the CDR3 is TGCGCCAGCAGCTTGGAGGGACTCTACGAGCAGTACTTC.

This chain links TRBV30 with TRBJ2-3, with D perhaps TRBD1 (6 bases). Germline CDR1 GTSNPN, CDR2 SVGIG (reference sequence). The V gene lost 2 bases and the J gene lost 3 bases, with 12 bases spanning the gap. There are 14 residues in the CDR3. The CDR3 spells CAWSQGKLTDTQYF. The CDR3 DNA reads TGTGCCTGGAGTCAGGGGAAGTTAACAGATACGCAGTATTTT.

The V gene is TRBV15, the J gene TRBJ2-7; D might be TRBD2 (5 bases). The CDR3 loop spans 16 amino acids. Germline V gene data show CDR1 as LNHNV and CDR2 as YYDKDF (reference sequence). The germline V and J ends were trimmed by 4 bases and 0 bases, with 16 bases remaining between them. In nucleotides, the CDR3 is TGTGCCACCAGCACCTCTCGTGGAGGAAGCTCCTACGAGCAGTACTTC. Translating gives CATSTSRGGSSYEQYF. Drawing the rest from reference TRBV15 and TRBJ2-7, the complete variable domain is DAMVIQNPRYQVTQFGKPVTLSCSQTLNHNVMYWYQQKSSQAPKLLFHYYDKDFNNEADTPDNFQSRRPNTSFCFLDIRSPGLGDTAMYLCATSTSRGGSSYEQYFGPGTRLTVT.

This clone was observed a few times. DNA of the CDR3: TGTGCCTGGAAGGGACAGGCGCATCTTGAATGCACCTTC. Translated, it gives CAWKGQAHLECTF. The chain employs TRBV30 and TRBJ1-2; the match to TRBD1 covers 8 bases. CDR3 length: 13 residues. V was pared by 4 bases and J by 13 bases, with 14 bases of the junction left unmatched. Germline V gene lookup returns CDR1 GTSNPN and CDR2 SVGIG (reference sequence).

The genes are TRBV24-1 and TRBJ1-1; unclear D gene. V was pared by 9 bases and J by 3 bases, with 13 bases between. This CDR3 has 13 residues. CDR1 and CDR2 from the germline V gene are KGHDR and SFDVKD. The CDR3 DNA is TGTGCCACCGTTGTGAGTCGGGACACTGAAGCTTTCTTT. This sequence encodes CATVVSRDTEAFF.

The V and J genes are TRBV4-1 and TRBJ1-2; D possibly corresponds to TRBD1 (5 bases). V dropped 2 bases and J dropped 5 bases, with 9 bases sitting between them. The length of the CDR3 is 13 residues. Germline CDR1 MGHRA, CDR2 YSYEKL. Here the CDR3 DNA reads TGCGCCAGCAGCCAACAAGACAGATATGGCTACACCTTC. It codes for CASSQQDRYGYTF.

The gene calls are TRBV5-1 and TRBJ2-2; D is uncertain. Per germline, CDR1 SGHRS and CDR2 YFSETQ. Trimming shortened V by 0 bases and J by 0 bases, and 9 bases separated the two germline ends. The CDR3 is 16 amino acids. The CDR3 DNA sequence: TGCGCCAGCAGCTTGGCGGTACGCCCGAACACCGGGGAGCTGTTTTTT. Its translation is CASSLAVRPNTGELFF.

The chain joins TRBV5-5 to TRBJ1-5; D gene ambiguous. With 0 bases removed from V and 4 bases from J, the gap between germline ends came to 8 bases. CDR1 and CDR2 from the germline V gene are SGHKS and YYEKEE (reference sequence). The CDR3 totals 14 residues. DNA of the CDR3: TGTGCCAGCAGCTTGGAGCTGAAGAATCAGCCCCAGCATTTT. This translates into CASSLELKNQPQHF.

The chain employs TRBV4-3 and TRBJ1-2; D not resolved. Germline V CDR1 and CDR2: LGHNA, YSLEER. This CDR3 region has 16 residues. V was clipped by 0 bases and J by 4 bases, with 15 bases between them. CDR3 sequence: CASSQDHNLRSYGYTF. DNA of the CDR3: TGCGCCAGCAGCCAAGATCATAACCTCAGATCCTATGGCTACACCTTC.

The chain carries TRBV9 and TRBJ2-1; 8 positions agree with TRBD1. CDR3 size: 17 residues. From germline, CDR1 is SGDLS and CDR2 YYNGEE. V lost 3 bases, J lost 6 bases, and 14 bases stayed unmatched. The CDR3 is CASSERSFGTGVNEQFF. For the CDR3, the DNA is TGTGCCAGCAGCGAGAGGAGTTTCGGGACAGGAGTCAATGAGCAGTTCTTC.

V and J are TRBV19 and TRBJ2-7, with D tentatively TRBD2 (6 bases). Germline V CDR1 and CDR2: LNHDA, SQIVND (reference sequence). CDR3 length equals 14 residues. V lost 6 bases and J 3 bases, leaving 15 bases between the germline ends. In nucleotides, the CDR3 is TGTGCCAGTAGGGCGGGATACTCGGGCTACGAGCAGTACTTC. As protein: CASRAGYSGYEQYF.

This rearrangement joins TRBV6-5 to TRBJ2-7; TRBD1 agrees at 8 bases. The germline V gene encodes CDR1 MNHEY and CDR2 SVGAGI. V shed 6 bases and J 4 bases; nucleotides not matched to a gene: 11. The CDR3 extends over 15 amino acids. The CDR3 coding sequence is TGTGCCAGCAGACCATATCGGACAGGGACTTACGAGCAGTACTTC. This encodes CASRPYRTGTYEQYF.

The chain combines TRBV3-1 (or the pseudogene TRBV3-2) with TRBJ1-2, with 7 bases that match TRBD1. V trimming: 2 bases; J trimming: 3 bases; junction bases outside the gene matches: 3. Germline CDR1 and CDR2: LGHDT and YNNKEL (reference sequence). The CDR3 has 14 residues. CDR3 amino acids: CASSQRDSYYGYTF. The CDR3 DNA follows: TGTGCCAGCAGCCAAAGGGACAGCTACTATGGCTACACCTTC.

This chain links TRBV7-9 with TRBJ1-2, with no clear D. V gave up 1 base and J gave up 7 bases, with 13 bases separating them. The CDR3 contains 14 residues. Germline CDR1 reads SEHNR; CDR2 reads FQNEAQ (reference sequence). The DNA for the CDR3 is TGTGCCAGCAGCTTAGGGGTCCAGCCAGGTGGCTACACCTTC. It specifies CASSLGVQPGGYTF.

The J gene is TRBJ2-5, the V gene TRBV29-1, with 10 bases fitting TRBD1. The CDR3 covers 15 residues. The V and J ends lost 7 bases and 5 bases, in that order; junction bases with no gene match: 13. The germline V gene encodes CDR1 SQVTM and CDR2 ANQGSEA. CDR3 in amino acids: CSESRDRGIGETQYF. DNA for the CDR3: TGCAGCGAATCCCGGGACAGGGGAATAGGGGAGACCCAGTACTTC.